The clone carrying this T cell receptor beta chain was seen only a few times. The antigen is unknown. Germline V gene lookup returns CDR1 SGHVS and CDR2 FNYEAQ. The germline V and J ends were trimmed by 2 bases and 5 bases, with 12 bases remaining between them. This CDR3 has 14 residues. Sample-barcoded 5' priming and a J-beta primer mix drove a second PCR of about 6 to 12 cycles. All cDNA molecules were each tagged by a template-switch adaptor with 12 random nucleotides. MiXCR was run by TCRdb on the 5' RACE reads, yielding one entry per CDR3 protein. The sample contains over 500,000 distinct CDR3 sequences, about 27% of which appear only once. This entry is derived from a study of blood T cells in healthy people across ages. Study conclusions and caveats: CMV infection status of these donors was not known. Researchers judged that diversity estimates from one million T cells fell short of true values.

The sample was also reused in another study, on T cells of mothers and their children. From that report: The overlap seen between related mothers and children slightly exceeded that of unrelated pairs, though not significantly.

The chain couples TRBV7-6 to TRBJ2-5, with D tentatively TRBD2 (5 bases). This receptor was obtained from a boy aged 2 to 9 in good health. Sequencing used blood. The CDR3 DNA is TGTGCCAGCAGCTTATCATCTAGAGGGGAGACCCAGTACTTC. This codes for CASSLSSRGETQYF.